These 27 T cell receptor beta chains share one sample of origin, sequenced in a study of identical twins. TCRdb ran MiXCR on the 5' RACE reads and lists one entry per CDR3 protein. This table has some 500,000 distinct CDR3 sequences, under 25% appearing once. These data also featured in a second study, about T cells expressing NK-cell markers.

The sequencing sample was made of CD4+ T cells sorted from blood. These receptor sequences come from a woman aged 18-29 years in good health.

This clonotype was recorded at least ten times. V gene TRBV29-1 combines with J gene TRBJ1-4, with a possible D match to TRBD1 (5 bases). Germline assignment: CDR1 SQVTM and CDR2 ANQGSEA. V was clipped by 7 bases and J by 4 bases, with 16 bases between them. CDR3 length: 14 residues. The CDR3 DNA reads as TGCAGCGCCCGGGACCGCTCAATTAATGAAAAACTGTTTTTT. It translates to CSARDRSINEKLFF.

This clonotype was counted ten times or more. The rearrangement links TRBV29-1 to TRBJ2-5; 8 bases agree with TRBD2. The CDR3 is 15 residues long. V lost 0 bases to trimming and J lost 5 bases; unmatched junction nucleotides: 8. Germline CDR1 and CDR2: SQVTM and ANQGSEA. In DNA form, the CDR3 reads TGCAGCGTTGAAGATTCGGGGGGGAGTTGGGAGACCCAGTACTTC. Translating it yields CSVEDSGGSWETQYF.

The chain uses TRBV14 and TRBJ2-5; a possible D gene is TRBD2 (6 bases). Trimming took off 4 bases at V and 7 bases at J, with 13 bases between the two ends. Per the germline V gene, CDR1 is SGHDN and CDR2 is FVKESK. The CDR3 has 13 residues. CDR3 in amino acids: CASSRHLSGTQYF. The DNA of the CDR3 is TGTGCCAGCAGCCGTCACCTTAGCGGGACCCAGTACTTC.

The CDR3 is CASSSQGVLPYGYTF. Here the CDR3 DNA reads TGTGCCAGCAGTTCCCAGGGGGTCCTTCCCTATGGCTACACCTTC. V and J are TRBV12-3 or TRBV12-4 and TRBJ1-2, with 7 bases fitting TRBD1. V was clipped by 4 bases and J by 4 bases; unmatched bases: 9. This CDR3 has 15 amino acids.

This clonotype was picked up a small number of times. This sequence joins TRBV30 and TRBJ1-5; D is ambiguous. The CDR3 is made up of 14 amino acids. Trimming stripped 0 bases from V and 10 bases from J, with 16 bases between. In germline, CDR1 is GTSNPN, CDR2 SVGIG (reference sequence). CDR3: CAWSVSRAVTPQHF. CDR3 in DNA: TGTGCCTGGAGTGTATCGCGAGCCGTTACTCCCCAGCATTTT.

For the CDR3, the DNA is TGCAGTGCTAATAGCGGGAGGGCCCAGAATGAGCAGTTCTTC. This gives the protein CSANSGRAQNEQFF. The V and J genes are TRBV20-1 and TRBJ2-1; 11 nucleotides match TRBD2. The CDR3 totals 14 residues. Per germline, CDR1 DFQATT and CDR2 SNEGSKA (reference sequence). The J segment lost 7 bases and the V segment lost 4 bases, leaving 6 bases of the junction unmatched.

CDR3 in amino acids: CASSSGTQNTGELFF. The DNA of the CDR3 is TGTGCCAGCAGCTCCGGGACCCAGAACACCGGGGAGCTGTTTTTT. The chain has TRBV7-9 and TRBJ2-2, with D perhaps assigned TRBD1 or TRBD2 (5 bases each). Trimming removed 4 bases from V and 1 base from J, with 10 bases in between. The CDR3 has 15 residues. Germline assignment: CDR1 SEHNR and CDR2 FQNEAQ (reference sequence).

The genes are TRBV2 and TRBJ1-2; 11 bases fit TRBD1. J was trimmed by 13 bases and V by 6 bases; bases with no gene match: 13. Germline CDR1 SNHLY, CDR2 FYNNEI. The length of the CDR3 is 14 residues. Written as DNA, the CDR3 is TGTGCCAGCAGGCAACCGGGACAGGGGGAGGTGGGCACCTTC. Its translation: CASRQPGQGEVGTF.

The genes are TRBV12-3 or TRBV12-4 and TRBJ1-4, with D possibly matching TRBD1 (6 bases). The CDR3 spans 15 residues. Between the trimmed V and J ends, which lost 0 bases and 6 bases, there was a span of 11 bases. The CDR3 nucleotides are TGTGCCAGCAGTTTAGCGGGCAGGGGATATGAAAAACTGTTTTTT. Protein product: CASSLAGRGYEKLFF.

This chain uses TRBV10-3 with TRBJ1-1; D is undetermined. This CDR3 contains 13 residues. Trimming took off 8 bases at V and 1 base at J, with 11 bases between the two ends. Germline loops: CDR1 ENHRY, CDR2 SYGVKD. The CDR3 bases are TGTGCCATCGCACGGACGGGGAACACTGAAGCTTTCTTT. Translating gives CAIARTGNTEAFF.

V gene TRBV2 combines with J gene TRBJ1-5, with 7 bases aligning to TRBD1. The CDR3 consists of 14 residues. Germline V gene data show CDR1 as SNHLY and CDR2 as FYNNEI. V lost 8 bases to trimming and J lost 4 bases; unmatched junction nucleotides: 8. CDR3 in DNA: TGTGCCAGCGGTAGACAGGGAAGTAATCAGCCCCAGCATTTT. Its protein is CASGRQGSNQPQHF.

Remarks on this clonotype: A read error may explain this, as a much larger clone is one base away. V gene TRBV3-1 combines with J gene TRBJ1-3; 9 bases are a match to TRBD1. Looked up from germline, CDR1 is LGHDT and CDR2 is YNNKEL (reference sequence). The CDR3 extends over 15 amino acids. This CDR3 reads CASSKQGASGNTKYF. The CDR3, as DNA: TGTGCCAGCAGCAAACAGGGGGCTTCTGGAAACACCAAATATTTT.

The genes are TRBV20-1 and TRBJ1-4; no clear D gene. There are 13 residues in the CDR3. Looked up from germline, CDR1 is DFQATT and CDR2 is SNEGSKA (reference sequence). V lost 3 bases, J lost 8 bases, and 13 bases lay in between. The CDR3 loop reads CSASRRLGEKLFF. CDR3 sequence (DNA): TGCAGTGCTAGCAGGAGGCTGGGGGAAAAACTGTTTTTT.

This chain uses TRBV7-9 with TRBJ1-2, with D perhaps TRBD1 (5 bases). Trimming pared 0 bases from V and 4 bases from J, leaving 9 bases between. This CDR3 region has 14 residues. The V gene's germline CDR1 is SEHNR and CDR2 FQNEAQ (reference sequence). CDR3 DNA sequence: TGTGCCAGCAGCTTAGCTGGGGCCAGCTATGGCTACACCTTC. Protein sequence: CASSLAGASYGYTF.

The rearrangement links TRBV7-2 to TRBJ2-2, with D hard to call. The V gene lost 1 base and the J gene lost 3 bases, with 9 bases spanning the gap. The germline V gene encodes CDR1 SGHTA and CDR2 FQGNSA. The CDR3 runs to 15 residues. The CDR3 region is CASSLVVGYTGELFF. DNA of the CDR3: TGTGCCAGCAGCTTAGTTGTGGGCTACACCGGGGAGCTGTTTTTT.

In its sample, this clonotype was seen a few times. V usage is TRBV12-3 or TRBV12-4 and J usage is TRBJ1-1; 8 bases line up with TRBD1. The ends lost 1 base at V and 10 bases at J; junction bases unmatched: 11. The CDR3 contains 15 residues. DNA of the CDR3: TGTGCCAGCAGTTTAGGGTCAGGGGGCCAATGGAGAGCTTTCTTT. It encodes CASSLGSGGQWRAFF.

This clonotype occurred a few times. The chain is built from TRBV7-9 and TRBJ2-1; 7 bases are shared with TRBD1. Per germline, CDR1 SEHNR and CDR2 FQNEAQ (reference sequence). J gave up 1 base and V 8 bases, and 8 bases lay outside the gene matches. CDR3 length: 15 residues. DNA of the CDR3: TGTGCCAGCCACATAAGGGGACAGTCCTACAATGAGCAGTTCTTC. It is translated as CASHIRGQSYNEQFF.

This clonotype was observed a handful of times. The genes are TRBV20-1 and TRBJ2-3; 12 bases fit TRBD2. The CDR3 is 15 residues long. The junction had 6 bases not matched to a gene; V was cut back by 5 bases and J by 3 bases. In germline, CDR1 is DFQATT, CDR2 SNEGSKA (reference sequence). As DNA, the CDR3 is TGCAGTGCTTATCTAGCGGGAGGGCTAACAGATACGCAGTATTTT. Protein: CSAYLAGGLTDTQYF.

In this sample, this clonotype turned up a few times. The V and J genes are TRBV5-1 and TRBJ1-4; 9 bases map to TRBD1. V was pared by 3 bases and J by 8 bases, with 8 bases of the junction left unmatched. From germline, CDR1 is SGHRS and CDR2 YFSETQ. This CDR3 spans 15 amino acids. The CDR3 sequence is CASSSGTGRGEKLFF. Written as DNA, the CDR3 is TGCGCCAGCAGCTCCGGGACAGGGAGAGGGGAAAAACTGTTTTTT.

This clonotype appeared a few times. The genes are TRBV5-4 and TRBJ1-5, with D tentatively TRBD1 (5 bases). The V end was cut by 0 bases, the J end by 7 bases, with 11 bases between. The germline gives CDR1 SGHNT, CDR2 YYREEE (reference sequence). The CDR3 consists of 14 residues. Written as DNA, the CDR3 is TGTGCCAGCAGCTTGGATGGGGACGGACAGCCCCAGCATTTT. Protein sequence: CASSLDGDGQPQHF.

The J gene is TRBJ1-1, the V gene TRBV13; D not certain. Germline V CDR1 and CDR2: PRHDT, FYEKMQ (reference sequence). The CDR3 is 14 amino acids. The ends were cut back, 2 bases at V and 5 bases at J, with 12 bases in the middle. Here the CDR3 reads CASSLRSGRTEAFF. The CDR3, as DNA: TGTGCCAGCAGCTTACGGTCTGGGAGGACTGAAGCTTTCTTT.

The chain carries TRBV9 and TRBJ2-3; D uncertain. Trimming cost V 3 bases and J 4 bases, with 12 bases left between them. Germline V gene lookup returns CDR1 SGDLS and CDR2 YYNGEE. The CDR3 runs 14 residues. The CDR3 protein is CASSAARSSDTQYF. CDR3 sequence (DNA): TGTGCCAGCAGCGCGGCTAGATCGTCAGATACGCAGTATTTT.

In this sample, this clonotype turned up many times. The chain recombines TRBV7-2 with TRBJ2-4; D gene unclear. Germline values: CDR1 SGHTA, CDR2 FQGNSA. The ends were cut back, 4 bases at V and 0 bases at J, with 13 bases in the middle. The CDR3 sequence is 16 residues long. The CDR3, as DNA: TGTGCCAGCAGCTCGACACCTCACATAGCCAAAAACATTCAGTACTTC. Residues: CASSSTPHIAKNIQYF.

This clonotype has just a few counts. The J gene is TRBJ1-1, the V gene TRBV5-1, with 8 nucleotides matching TRBD1. The CDR3 has 18 amino acids. With 4 bases clipped from V and 6 bases from J, the junction kept 20 bases outside the gene matches. From germline, CDR1 is SGHRS and CDR2 YFSETQ. The CDR3 DNA reads as TGCGCCAGCAGCGGACATACCGGGACAGGTTGGGTGAGGGCTGAAGCTTTCTTT. Its translation: CASSGHTGTGWVRAEAFF.

This sequence joins TRBV10-2 and TRBJ1-1, with D perhaps TRBD1 (5 bases). This CDR3 is built from 12 residues. CDR1 is WSHSY, CDR2 SAAADI, per germline. Trimming took off 8 bases at V and 11 bases at J, with 18 bases between the two ends. CDR3 nucleotide sequence: TGCGCCAGCGGGGGGGTGACAGAGCGGGCTTTCTTT. Translating it yields CASGGVTERAFF.

This clonotype was seen only a few times. The genes are TRBV5-1 and TRBJ1-1, with no clear D. Trimming removed 5 bases from V and 0 bases from J, with 14 bases in between. This CDR3 has 15 amino acids. Germline CDR1 is SGHRS and CDR2 is YFSETQ. The CDR3 DNA reads TGCGCCAGCAGACCCCAAGTCTTATTGAACACTGAAGCTTTCTTT. This encodes CASRPQVLLNTEAFF.

This rearrangement joins TRBV7-3 to TRBJ2-2; D is unresolved. In germline, CDR1 is SGHTA, CDR2 FQGTGA. The ends were cut back, 2 bases at V and 7 bases at J, with 5 bases in the middle. The CDR3 is made up of 12 amino acids. The CDR3 DNA is TGTGCCAGCAGCTTACTAAACGGGGAGCTGTTTTTT. This sequence encodes CASSLLNGELFF.